This T cell receptor (beta chain) was identified in a study of T cell changes during pregnancy in multiple sclerosis. This clone appeared a few times. Germline-derived CDR1 and CDR2 are SGHRS and YFSETQ. The CDR3 sequence is 14 residues long. V lost 7 bases to trimming and J lost 8 bases, with 19 bases between them. Generated by immunoSEQ multiplex PCR, the TCRdb table keeps only in-frame clones and is missing some. The sample shows around 62,000 clones, over 75% of them seen only once. The sequence derives from a female donor with multiple sclerosis, enrolled in a pregnancy study. This specimen consisted of peripheral blood, obtained in the third trimester of pregnancy. The rearrangement links TRBV5-1 to TRBJ2-1; tentatively, D is TRBD1 (6 bases). The CDR3 spells CASGQTGGVDEQFF. CDR3 nucleotides: TGCGCCAGCGGCCAGACAGGCGGTGTGGATGAGCAGTTCTTC.